The next 29 T cell receptor beta chains were all read from a single sample in a study of blood T cell repertoires in COVID-19. The assay was immunoSEQ multiplex PCR, and TCRdb's table has in-frame clones only and misses some. The table has about 90,000 clones, roughly 72% seen once. Source material: peripheral blood. These receptor sequences come from a man between 65 and 80 years old with acute or convalescent COVID-19.

This chain's CDR3 is CASSLVMGQSSYEQYF. The CDR3 DNA reads as TGTGCCAGCAGCTTAGTAATGGGGCAGAGCTCCTACGAGCAGTACTTC. The chain couples TRBV7-9 to TRBJ2-7; TRBD1 might be the D (5 bases). Per the germline V gene, CDR1 is SEHNR and CDR2 is FQNEAQ (reference sequence). CDR3 length: 16 residues. Trimming took 1 base from V and 0 from J, leaving 13 bases between them.

V and J are TRBV3-1 (or the pseudogene TRBV3-2) and TRBJ2-7, with 7 bases that match TRBD1. V shed 4 bases, J shed 2 bases, and the junction held 14 bases outside the gene matches. Germline assignment: CDR1 LGHDT and CDR2 YNNKEL (reference sequence). The CDR3 is 17 amino acids. The CDR3, as DNA: TGTGCCAGCAGCCCCTTAAAGGGACAGACTAAAGCCTACGAGCAGTACTTC. Its protein product is CASSPLKGQTKAYEQYF.

The chain is built from TRBV1 and TRBJ2-5; the table assigns TRBD1, which was not confirmed against the DNA. TRBV1 is a listed pseudogene. This CDR3 has 20 amino acids. The CDR3 DNA sequence: TGCACCAGCAGCCAGGATGCCTTGACAGGAACGCAAATGATCCAAGAGACCCAGTACTTC. As protein: CTSSQDALTGTQMIQETQYF.

The chain couples TRBV5-6 to TRBJ2-5; no clear D gene. The V end was cut by 0 bases, the J end by 2 bases, with 8 bases between. The CDR3 has 14 residues. Germline CDR1 SGHDT, CDR2 YYEEEE. CDR3 residues: CASSLVGKQETQYF. CDR3 bases: TGTGCCAGCAGCTTGGTGGGCAAACAAGAGACCCAGTACTTC.

The J gene is TRBJ1-1, the V gene TRBV7-9; 7 nucleotides align to TRBD1. The CDR3 extends over 15 amino acids. The trim removed 4 bases at V and 1 base at J, leaving 6 bases unmatched. CDR1 is SEHNR, CDR2 FQNEAQ, per germline (reference sequence). In DNA, the CDR3 is TGTGCCAGCAGCTCGTGGACAGGTGCGAACACTGAAGCTTTCTTT. Its translation is CASSSWTGANTEAFF. The variable domain in full, with the rest retrieved from reference TRBV7-9 and TRBJ1-1, is DTGVSQNPRHKITKRGQNVTFRCDPISEHNRLYWYRQTLGQGPEFLTYFQNEAQLEKSRLLSDRFSAERPKGSFSTLEIQRTEQGDSAMYLCASSSWTGANTEAFFGQGTRLTVV.

The chain links TRBV6-5 to TRBJ2-5, with D perhaps matching TRBD2 (5 bases). The CDR3 loop spans 15 amino acids. Looked up from germline, CDR1 is MNHEY and CDR2 is SVGAGI. Trimming shortened V by 2 bases and J by 5 bases, and 15 bases separated the two germline ends. For the CDR3, the DNA is TGTGCCAGCAGTTACAAAATAGAGGGTGTGGAGACCCAGTACTTC. Its translation is CASSYKIEGVETQYF.

This clone was counted a few times. The chain is built from TRBV28 and TRBJ2-3; D is possibly TRBD2 (5 bases). Trimming removed 5 bases at V and 4 bases at J, with 13 bases between. The CDR3 extends over 14 amino acids. Germline CDR1 is MDHEN and CDR2 is SYDVKM. CDR3 residues: CASSPSGIPDTQYF. The DNA for the CDR3 is TGTGCCAGCAGTCCCTCGGGGATACCAGATACGCAGTATTTT.

Turning to this clone: The same CDR3 is also encoded by other DNA sequences in this sample. The chain links TRBV7-2 to TRBJ2-6, with D possibly TRBD2 on 6 matching bases. V was clipped by 1 base and J by 4 bases, with 20 bases between them. This CDR3 has 19 amino acids. Germline CDR1 reads SGHTA; CDR2 reads FQGNSA. The CDR3 region is CASSLEVSGVGAGANVLTF. The CDR3 region has the DNA TGTGCCAGCAGCTTAGAAGTCTCGGGGGTAGGGGCGGGGGCCAACGTCCTGACTTTC.

This chain uses TRBV24-1 with TRBJ1-2, with D hard to call. The germline CDR1 and CDR2 sequences are KGHDR and SFDVKD. V lost 3 bases and J lost 2, with 6 bases in between. CDR3 length equals 13 residues. The CDR3 here is CATSDHGNYGYTF. The CDR3 DNA sequence: TGTGCCACCAGTGATCACGGGAACTATGGCTACACCTTC.

The chain combines TRBV19 with TRBJ1-2, with a weak D call TRBD1 (5 bases). Trimming cost V 3 bases and J 8 bases, with 19 bases left between them. This CDR3 has 15 amino acids. Germline values: CDR1 LNHDA, CDR2 SQIVND (reference sequence). The CDR3 nucleotides read TGTGCCAGTAGTATTGGCCCAGGAGGGGTGCGCGGCTACACCTTC. This sequence encodes CASSIGPGGVRGYTF.

CDR3 coding DNA: TGTGCCAGTCCCGAATTTACGGACAGATTCCCCTACAATGAGCAGTTCTTC. Translated, it gives CASPEFTDRFPYNEQFF. The gene calls are TRBV19 and TRBJ2-1, with D possibly being TRBD1 (6 bases). Trimming pared 8 bases from V and 2 bases from J, leaving 22 bases between. Germline V lookup: CDR1 LNHDA, CDR2 SQIVND (reference sequence). The CDR3 has 17 residues.

V usage is TRBV2 and J usage is TRBJ2-2; D is uncertain. V lost 6 bases and J 0 bases, leaving 5 bases between the germline ends. The CDR3 runs 13 residues. Germline V gene data show CDR1 as SNHLY and CDR2 as FYNNEI. The CDR3 sequence is CASRSANTGELFF. The CDR3 DNA reads TGTGCCAGCAGATCAGCGAACACCGGGGAGCTGTTTTTT.

This sequence joins TRBV5-1 and TRBJ2-7; TRBD2 matches at 13 bases. Trimming took 4 bases from V and 2 from J; bases not matched to a gene: 15. CDR1 and CDR2 (germline): SGHRS, YFSETQ. This CDR3 region has 19 residues. CDR3 residues: CASSLGLAGATTSPYEQYF. CDR3 in DNA: TGCGCCAGCAGCCTCGGACTAGCGGGAGCCACCACCTCTCCCTACGAGCAGTACTTC.

The V call is TRBV7-6, the J call TRBJ2-7, with 9 bases that match TRBD1. Germline values: CDR1 SGHVS, CDR2 FNYEAQ. After removal of 4 bases from V and 3 bases from J, the junction contained 10 bases not matched to a gene. CDR3 length: 16 amino acids. The CDR3 DNA follows: TGTGCCAGCAGCTACAAACCGGGACAGGGCCACTACGAGCAGTACTTC. This translates into CASSYKPGQGHYEQYF.

The chain carries TRBV3-1 (or the pseudogene TRBV3-2) and TRBJ1-3; D may be TRBD1 (5 bases). This CDR3 spans 14 amino acids. The V end lost 1 base, the J end lost 4 bases, and 8 bases lay between the germline ends. Germline lookup yields CDR1 LGHDT and CDR2 YNNKEL (reference sequence). This CDR3 reads CASSQGGFGNTIYF. CDR3 nucleotides: TGTGCCAGCAGCCAAGGGGGCTTCGGAAACACCATATATTTT.

The rearrangement uses TRBV3-1 (or the pseudogene TRBV3-2) and TRBJ2-7; 14 nucleotides align to TRBD2. Unmatched junction bases numbered 16, after V lost 5 bases and J lost 7 bases. There are 18 residues in the CDR3. CDR1 LGHDT and CDR2 YNNKEL come from the germline V gene (reference sequence). CDR3 bases: TGTGCCAGCAGCGCAACCGGGGTGGGACTAGCGGGAGTGTGGGAGCAGTACTTC. Translation gives CASSATGVGLAGVWEQYF.

This clone was seen just once. The CDR3 DNA follows: TGTGCCAGCAGCCAAGGCGGGGGCTGGGGGGAGCAGTACTTC. Its translation: CASSQGGGWGEQYF. The gene calls are TRBV3-1 (or the pseudogene TRBV3-2) and TRBJ2-7, with D perhaps TRBD2 (7 bases). Germline CDR1 is LGHDT and CDR2 is YNNKEL (reference sequence). This CDR3 is 14 amino acids long. V lost 1 base and J lost 7, with 14 bases in between.

The rearrangement joins TRBV29-1 to TRBJ2-3; 8 nucleotides line up with TRBD1. Germline lookup yields CDR1 SQVTM and CDR2 ANQGSEA. This CDR3 has 12 residues. The J segment lost 6 bases and the V segment lost 6 bases, leaving 5 bases of the junction unmatched. The CDR3 DNA reads as TGCAGCGTGGGGACAGGTACCGATACGCAGTATTTT. It encodes CSVGTGTDTQYF.

The rearrangement links TRBV5-4 to TRBJ1-2; 9 nucleotides match TRBD1. The CDR3 is 16 residues long. The trim removed 4 bases at V and 4 bases at J, leaving 11 bases unmatched. Germline-derived CDR1 and CDR2 are SGHNT and YYREEE (reference sequence). Here the CDR3 reads CASSRPGQGVSYGYTF. The DNA for the CDR3 is TGTGCCAGCAGCCGGCCGGGACAGGGAGTATCCTATGGCTACACCTTC.

The chain is built from TRBV5-4 and TRBJ2-3, with 14 bases aligning to TRBD2. The ends lost 4 bases at V and 3 bases at J; junction bases unmatched: 13. Germline V CDR1 and CDR2: SGHNT, YYREEE (reference sequence). The CDR3 has 19 residues. The DNA for the CDR3 is TGTGCCAGCAGCCCCAGGACTAGCGGGGGGCGCCCTCTTACAGATACGCAGTATTTT. Translating gives CASSPRTSGGRPLTDTQYF.

Only a few counts were recorded for this clone. V gene TRBV2 combines with J gene TRBJ2-7; the match to TRBD1 covers 10 bases. CDR1 is SNHLY and CDR2 is FYNNEI in the germline V gene. CDR3 length: 14 amino acids. Losses at the gene ends were 7 bases for V and 3 bases for J; bases not matched to a gene: 6. The DNA for the CDR3 is TGTGCCAGCAATCCCGGGACAGGGGTCTACGAGCAGTACTTC. Amino acids: CASNPGTGVYEQYF.

The V gene is TRBV4-2, the J gene TRBJ1-1; 12 nucleotides line up with TRBD1. Germline loops: CDR1 LGHNA, CDR2 YNFKEQ. The CDR3 sequence is 18 residues long. V was clipped by 1 base and J by 3 bases; unmatched bases: 9. The CDR3 DNA reads TGTGCCAGCAGCCAAGGGTCAGGGACAGGGGGCTTGGACACTGAAGCTTTCTTT. Encoded protein: CASSQGSGTGGLDTEAFF.

The V gene is TRBV5-4, the J gene TRBJ2-7, with D possibly being TRBD2 (6 bases). Germline CDR1 and CDR2: SGHNT and YYREEE (reference sequence). This CDR3 is built from 15 residues. Trimming stripped 2 bases from V and 5 bases from J, with 17 bases between. In DNA form, the CDR3 reads TGTGCCAGCAGCTTAGGGTGGGGGAGGATCGACGAGCAGTACTTC. Its translation is CASSLGWGRIDEQYF.

V usage is TRBV18 and J usage is TRBJ2-1; 9 nucleotides match TRBD2. The junction had 5 bases not matched to a gene; V was cut back by 6 bases and J by 8 bases. Germline V lookup: CDR1 KGHSH, CDR2 LQKENI. The CDR3 loop spans 13 amino acids. This chain's CDR3 is CASSRLAGYEQFF. CDR3 sequence (DNA): TGTGCCAGCTCTCGTCTAGCGGGATATGAGCAGTTCTTC.

This chain links TRBV21-1 with TRBJ1-5. TRBV21-1 is a pseudogene. The CDR3 is 15 amino acids. The CDR3 DNA follows: TGTGCCAGCAGCAAGGAGGGGTCGCGCAATCAGCCCCAGCATTTT. Its translation: CASSKEGSRNQPQHF.

This rearrangement joins TRBV28 to TRBJ2-7; TRBD2 matches at 12 bases. This CDR3 is 16 amino acids long. CDR1 MDHEN and CDR2 SYDVKM come from the germline V gene. V lost 3 bases to trimming and J lost 5 bases; unmatched junction nucleotides: 8. CDR3 nucleotide sequence: TGTGCCAGCAGTTTCTTGACTAGCGGGAGTAGGCACGAGCAGTACTTC. Its protein product is CASSFLTSGSRHEQYF.

The J gene is TRBJ1-1, the V gene TRBV10-3, with a possible D match to TRBD1 (6 bases). Trimming stripped 4 bases from V and 8 bases from J, with 20 bases between. The germline V gene encodes CDR1 ENHRY and CDR2 SYGVKD. The CDR3 covers 15 residues. CDR3 residues: CAISATTGSRSEAFF. Written as DNA, the CDR3 is TGTGCCATCAGTGCCACGACAGGTTCAAGGTCCGAAGCTTTCTTT.

This chain connects TRBV24-1 to TRBJ2-1; tentative D call: TRBD2 (6 bases). This CDR3 is built from 15 residues. V was trimmed by 4 bases and J by 4 bases, leaving 13 bases between them. Germline V lookup: CDR1 KGHDR, CDR2 SFDVKD. CDR3 nucleotides: TGTGCCACCAGTGAGGGGGACTTGTGGTACAATGAGCAGTTCTTC. Protein sequence: CATSEGDLWYNEQFF.

V is TRBV6-5 and J is TRBJ1-2, with 7 bases aligning to TRBD1. V trimming: 8 bases; J trimming: 0 bases; junction bases outside the gene matches: 6. CDR1 MNHEY and CDR2 SVGAGI come from the germline V gene. The CDR3 sequence is 14 residues long. CDR3: CASERTGSNYGYTF. The CDR3, as DNA: TGTGCCAGCGAGAGGACAGGATCTAACTATGGCTACACCTTC.